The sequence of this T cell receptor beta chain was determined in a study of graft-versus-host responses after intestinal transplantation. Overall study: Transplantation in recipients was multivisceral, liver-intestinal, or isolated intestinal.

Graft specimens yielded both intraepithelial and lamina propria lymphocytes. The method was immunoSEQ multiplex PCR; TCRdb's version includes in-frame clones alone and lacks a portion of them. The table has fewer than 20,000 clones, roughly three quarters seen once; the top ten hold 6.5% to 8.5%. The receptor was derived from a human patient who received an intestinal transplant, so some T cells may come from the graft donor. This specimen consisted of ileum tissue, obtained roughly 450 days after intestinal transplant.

In DNA, the CDR3 is TGTGCCAGCAGCCCCTGGGGGGGTCACTACGAGCAGTACTTC. Its translation is CASSPWGGHYEQYF. The V gene is TRBV9, the J gene TRBJ2-5, with 7 nucleotides matching TRBD2. The J call may be incorrect, as the DNA end agrees better with TRBJ2-7. Germline CDR1 SGDLS, CDR2 YYNGEE. The CDR3 consists of 14 residues.